The clone carrying this T cell receptor beta chain is a singleton in its sample. The antigen is unknown. This specimen belongs to a study of regulatory and conventional T cells in RAG deficiency. Blood CD4+ CD25-low CD127-high conventional T cells supplied the genomic DNA template. Regarding the study as a whole: In Omenn syndrome, Treg and Tconv repertoires overlapped >85%. RAG-deficient patients showed markedly lower Shannon entropy and higher Simpson indices than control T-cell subsets. Compared with controls, unique Treg TCR beta sequences dropped around 90-fold in Omenn syndrome and CID/AS.

The table came from immunoSEQ multiplex PCR; TCRdb's copy has only in-frame clones and leaves some out. The top ten clones hold 0.51% of a sample with about 46,000 clones, about 90% of them seen once. The sample also formed part of further work on regulatory T cells. As that report states: Primers: 52 TRBV forward and 13 TRBJ reverse.

The sequenced material came from CD4+ effector T cells sorted from blood. This sequence was found in a human donor in good health.

The CDR3 spells CASSTLVGTLYEQYF. The CDR3 nucleotides are TGTGCCAGTAGTACCCTCGTGGGGACCCTCTACGAGCAGTACTTC. V and J are TRBV19 and TRBJ2-7; D could derive from TRBD1 or TRBD2 (5 bases each). Per the germline V gene, CDR1 is LNHDA and CDR2 is SQIVND (reference sequence). Trimming took off 4 bases at V and 3 bases at J, with 16 bases between the two ends. The CDR3 contains 15 residues.